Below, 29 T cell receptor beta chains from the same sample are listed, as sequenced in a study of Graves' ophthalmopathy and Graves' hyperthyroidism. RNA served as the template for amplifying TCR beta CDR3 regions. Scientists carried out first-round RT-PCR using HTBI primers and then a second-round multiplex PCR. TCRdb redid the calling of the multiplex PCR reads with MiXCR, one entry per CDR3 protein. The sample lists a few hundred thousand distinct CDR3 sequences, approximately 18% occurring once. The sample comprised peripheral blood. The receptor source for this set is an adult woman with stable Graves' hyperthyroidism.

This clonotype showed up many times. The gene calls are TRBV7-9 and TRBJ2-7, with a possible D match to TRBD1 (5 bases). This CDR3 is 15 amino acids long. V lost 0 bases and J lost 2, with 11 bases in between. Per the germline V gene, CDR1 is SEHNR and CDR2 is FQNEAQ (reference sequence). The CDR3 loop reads CASSLALGPTYEQYF. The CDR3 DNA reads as TGTGCCAGCAGCTTAGCGCTGGGGCCGACCTACGAGCAGTACTTC.

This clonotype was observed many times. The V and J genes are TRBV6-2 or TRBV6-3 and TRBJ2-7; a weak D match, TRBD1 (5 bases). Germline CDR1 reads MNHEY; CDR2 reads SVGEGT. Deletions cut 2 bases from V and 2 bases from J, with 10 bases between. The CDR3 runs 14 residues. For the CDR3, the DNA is TGTGCCAGCAGTTACAGGACAAGACCCTACGAGCAGTACTTC. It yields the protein CASSYRTRPYEQYF.

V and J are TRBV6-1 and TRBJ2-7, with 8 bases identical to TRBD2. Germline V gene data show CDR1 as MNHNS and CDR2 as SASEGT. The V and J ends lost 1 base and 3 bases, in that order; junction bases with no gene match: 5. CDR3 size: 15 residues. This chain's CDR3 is CASSEVPSGGYEQYF. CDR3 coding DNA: TGTGCCAGCAGTGAAGTTCCCAGCGGGGGCTACGAGCAGTACTTC.

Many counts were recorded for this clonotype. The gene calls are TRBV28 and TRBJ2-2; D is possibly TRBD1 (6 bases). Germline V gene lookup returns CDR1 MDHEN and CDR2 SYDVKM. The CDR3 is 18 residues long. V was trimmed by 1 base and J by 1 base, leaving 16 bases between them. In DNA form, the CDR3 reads TGTGCCAGCAGTTTATTGGTTACCGGGACAATGAACACCGGGGAGCTGTTTTTT. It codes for CASSLLVTGTMNTGELFF.

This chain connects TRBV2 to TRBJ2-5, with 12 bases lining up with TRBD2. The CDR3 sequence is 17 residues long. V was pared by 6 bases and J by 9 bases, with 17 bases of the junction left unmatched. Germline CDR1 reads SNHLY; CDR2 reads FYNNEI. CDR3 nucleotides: TGTGCCAGCAGAAGAATTAGACTAGCGGGAGAATCGGGGGCCCAGTACTTC. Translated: CASRRIRLAGESGAQYF.

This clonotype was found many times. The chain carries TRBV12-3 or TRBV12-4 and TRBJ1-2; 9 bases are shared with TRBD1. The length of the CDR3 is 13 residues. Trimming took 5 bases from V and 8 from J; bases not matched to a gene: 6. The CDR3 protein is CASSTRTGVGYTF. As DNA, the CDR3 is TGTGCCAGCAGTACTCGGACAGGGGTCGGCTACACCTTC.

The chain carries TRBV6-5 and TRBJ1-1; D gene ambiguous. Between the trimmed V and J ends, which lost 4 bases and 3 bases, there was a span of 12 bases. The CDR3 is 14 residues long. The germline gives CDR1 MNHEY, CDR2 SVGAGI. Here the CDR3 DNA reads TGTGCCAGCAGTTCGCCAGCATGGGACACTGAAGCTTTCTTT. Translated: CASSSPAWDTEAFF.

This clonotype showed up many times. The CDR3, as DNA: TGCAGCGTTGAAGGGGACAGCTACGAGCAGTACTTC. It yields the protein CSVEGDSYEQYF. This rearrangement joins TRBV29-1 to TRBJ2-7, with 7 bases lining up with TRBD1. The germline CDR1 and CDR2 sequences are SQVTM and ANQGSEA. After removal of 1 base from V and 3 bases from J, the junction contained 0 bases not matched to a gene. This CDR3 comprises 12 residues.

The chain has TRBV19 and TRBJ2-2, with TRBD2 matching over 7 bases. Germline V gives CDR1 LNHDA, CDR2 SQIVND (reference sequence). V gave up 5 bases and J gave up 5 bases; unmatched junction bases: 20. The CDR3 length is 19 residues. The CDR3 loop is CASSPRRKLASGGTGELFF. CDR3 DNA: TGTGCCAGTAGTCCCCGGCGGAAACTAGCGAGCGGCGGGACCGGGGAGCTGTTTTTT.

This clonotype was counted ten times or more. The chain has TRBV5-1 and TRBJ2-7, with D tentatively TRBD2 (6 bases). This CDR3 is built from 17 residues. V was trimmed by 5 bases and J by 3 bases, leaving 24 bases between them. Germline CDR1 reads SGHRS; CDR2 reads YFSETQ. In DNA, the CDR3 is TGCGCCAGCAGGTTTCGACCAGGCGGGGCTACAGTCTACGAGCAGTACTTC. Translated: CASRFRPGGATVYEQYF.

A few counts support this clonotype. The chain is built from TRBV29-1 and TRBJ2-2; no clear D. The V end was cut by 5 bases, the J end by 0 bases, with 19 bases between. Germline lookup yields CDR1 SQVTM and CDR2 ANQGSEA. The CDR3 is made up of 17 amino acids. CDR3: CSVPPPGQVSNTGELFF. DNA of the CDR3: TGCAGCGTTCCACCCCCCGGTCAGGTGTCGAACACCGGGGAGCTGTTTTTT.

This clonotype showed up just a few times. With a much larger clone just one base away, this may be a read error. CDR3 nucleotides: TGTGCCACCAGCGTGGGCTCCTACGAGCAGTACGTC. Amino acid sequence: CATSVGSYEQYV. The genes are TRBV15 and TRBJ2-7; no definite D call. This CDR3 contains 12 residues. V was shortened by 5 bases and J by 0 bases, with 5 bases between the two germline ends. CDR1 LNHNV and CDR2 YYDKDF come from the germline V gene (reference sequence).

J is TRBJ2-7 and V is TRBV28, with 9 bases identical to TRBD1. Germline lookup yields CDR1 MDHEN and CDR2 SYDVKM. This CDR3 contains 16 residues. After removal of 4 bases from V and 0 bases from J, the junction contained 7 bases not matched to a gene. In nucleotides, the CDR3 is TGTGCCAGCAGTTCAGCCGACAGGGGGACCTCCTACGAGCAGTACTTC. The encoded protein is CASSSADRGTSYEQYF. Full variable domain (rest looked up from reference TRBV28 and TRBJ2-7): DVKVTQSSRYLVKRTGEKVFLECVQDMDHENMFWYRQDPGLGLRLIYFSYDVKMKEKGDIPEGYSVSREKKERFSLILESASTNQTSMYLCASSSADRGTSYEQYFGPGTRLTVT.

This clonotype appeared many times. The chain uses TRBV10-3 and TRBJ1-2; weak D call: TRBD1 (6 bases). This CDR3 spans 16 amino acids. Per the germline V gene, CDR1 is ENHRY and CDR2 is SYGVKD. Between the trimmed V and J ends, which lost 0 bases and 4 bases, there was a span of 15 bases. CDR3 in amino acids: CAISESIQGTFYGYTF. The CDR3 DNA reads TGTGCCATCAGTGAGTCGATTCAGGGGACCTTCTATGGCTACACCTTC.

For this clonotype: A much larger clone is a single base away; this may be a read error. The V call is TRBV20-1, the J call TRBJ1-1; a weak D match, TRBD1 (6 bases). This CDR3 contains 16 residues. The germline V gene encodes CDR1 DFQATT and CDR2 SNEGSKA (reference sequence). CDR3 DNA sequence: TGCAGTGCAGTACAGGGCCAAACCCATATGAACACTGAAGCTTGCTTT. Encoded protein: CSAVQGQTHMNTEACF.

For the CDR3, the DNA is TGTGCCAGCAGTTTAGCACCGACTAGCGGGGGGACCCAGTACTTC. Translated: CASSLAPTSGGTQYF. The genes are TRBV12-3 or TRBV12-4 and TRBJ2-5, with 12 bases matching TRBD2. There are 15 residues in the CDR3. J lost 7 bases, V lost 0 bases, and 3 bases had no gene match.

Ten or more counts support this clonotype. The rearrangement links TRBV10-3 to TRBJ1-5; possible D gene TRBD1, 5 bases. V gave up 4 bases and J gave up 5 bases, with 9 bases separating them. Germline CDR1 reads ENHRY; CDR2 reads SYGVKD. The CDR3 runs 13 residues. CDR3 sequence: CAISAPGDQPQHF. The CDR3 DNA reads TGTGCCATCAGTGCCCCGGGGGATCAGCCCCAGCATTTT.

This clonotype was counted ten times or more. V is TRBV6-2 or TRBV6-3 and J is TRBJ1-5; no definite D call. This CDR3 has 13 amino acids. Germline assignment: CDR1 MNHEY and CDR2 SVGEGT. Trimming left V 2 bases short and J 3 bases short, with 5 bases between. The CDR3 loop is CASSYLDNQPQHF. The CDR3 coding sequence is TGTGCCAGCAGTTACCTTGACAATCAGCCCCAGCATTTT.

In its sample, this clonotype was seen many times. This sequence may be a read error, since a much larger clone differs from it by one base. CDR3 loop: CSAMESGSQETKYF. As DNA, the CDR3 is TGCAGTGCGATGGAGAGTGGGTCCCAAGAGACCAAGTACTTC. V is TRBV20-1 and J is TRBJ2-5; D not resolved. CDR3 length: 14 amino acids. Germline V lookup: CDR1 DFQATT, CDR2 SNEGSKA (reference sequence).

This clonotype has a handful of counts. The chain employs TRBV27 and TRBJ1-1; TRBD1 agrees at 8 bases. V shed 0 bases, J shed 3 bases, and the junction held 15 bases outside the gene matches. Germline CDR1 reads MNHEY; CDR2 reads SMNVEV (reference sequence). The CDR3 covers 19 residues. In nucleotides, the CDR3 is TGTGCCAGCAGTTTATCGAAGCGAGGACAGGGAGGGAGGGACACTGAAGCTTTCTTT. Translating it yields CASSLSKRGQGGRDTEAFF.

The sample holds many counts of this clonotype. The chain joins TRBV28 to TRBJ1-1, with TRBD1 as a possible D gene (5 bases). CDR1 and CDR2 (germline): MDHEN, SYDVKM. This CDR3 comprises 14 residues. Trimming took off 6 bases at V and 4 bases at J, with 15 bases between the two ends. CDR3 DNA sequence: TGTGCCAGCAGCATTGGCAGGGTGAGCACTGAAGCTTTCTTT. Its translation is CASSIGRVSTEAFF.

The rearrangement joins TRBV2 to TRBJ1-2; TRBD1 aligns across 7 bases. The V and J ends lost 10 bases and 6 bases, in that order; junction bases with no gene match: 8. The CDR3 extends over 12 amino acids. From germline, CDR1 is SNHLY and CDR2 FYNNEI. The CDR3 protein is CATQDRQNGYTF. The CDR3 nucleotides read TGTGCCACCCAGGACAGGCAGAATGGCTACACCTTC. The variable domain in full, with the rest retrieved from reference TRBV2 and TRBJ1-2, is EPEVTQTPSHQVTQMGQEVILRCVPISNHLYFYWYRQILGQKVEFLVSFYNNEISEKSEIFDDQFSVERPDGSNFTLKIRSTKLEDSAMYFCATQDRQNGYTFGSGTRLTVV.

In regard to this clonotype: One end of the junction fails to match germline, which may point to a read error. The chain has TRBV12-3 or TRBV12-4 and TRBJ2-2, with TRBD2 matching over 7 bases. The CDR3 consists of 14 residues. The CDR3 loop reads CASSLAVGTGDLFF. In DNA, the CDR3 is TGTGCCAGCAGCCTAGCGGTAGGCACCGGGGATCTGTTTTTT.

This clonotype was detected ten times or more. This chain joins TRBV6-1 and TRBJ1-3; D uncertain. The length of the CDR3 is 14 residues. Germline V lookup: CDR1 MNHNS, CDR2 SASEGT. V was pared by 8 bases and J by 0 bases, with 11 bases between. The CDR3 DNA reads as TGTGCCAGCCGGGCGGGAAGCTCTGGAAACACCATATATTTT. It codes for CASRAGSSGNTIYF.

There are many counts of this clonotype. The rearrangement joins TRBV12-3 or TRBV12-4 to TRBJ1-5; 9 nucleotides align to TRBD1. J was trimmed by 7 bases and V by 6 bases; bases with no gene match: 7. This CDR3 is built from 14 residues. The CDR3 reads CASSPGQGSQPQHF. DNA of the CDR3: TGTGCCAGCAGCCCGGGACAGGGTAGCCAGCCCCAGCATTTT.

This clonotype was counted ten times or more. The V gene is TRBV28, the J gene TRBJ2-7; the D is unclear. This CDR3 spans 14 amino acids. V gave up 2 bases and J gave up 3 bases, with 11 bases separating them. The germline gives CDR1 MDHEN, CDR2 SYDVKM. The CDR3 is CASSLQPLVYEQYF. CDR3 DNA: TGTGCCAGCAGTTTACAACCTCTCGTCTACGAGCAGTACTTC.

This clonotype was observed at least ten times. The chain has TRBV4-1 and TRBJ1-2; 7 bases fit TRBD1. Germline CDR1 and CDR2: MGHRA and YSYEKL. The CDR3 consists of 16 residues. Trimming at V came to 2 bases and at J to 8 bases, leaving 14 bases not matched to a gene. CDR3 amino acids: CASSQPPGGLKEGYTF. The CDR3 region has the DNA TGCGCCAGCAGCCAACCTCCAGGGGGTCTGAAGGAGGGCTACACCTTC.

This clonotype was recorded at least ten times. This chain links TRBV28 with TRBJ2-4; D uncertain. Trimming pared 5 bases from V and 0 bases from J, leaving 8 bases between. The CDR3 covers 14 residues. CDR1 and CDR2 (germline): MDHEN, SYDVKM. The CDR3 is CASSVTPAKNIQYF. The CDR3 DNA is TGTGCCAGCAGTGTGACCCCAGCCAAAAACATTCAGTACTTC.

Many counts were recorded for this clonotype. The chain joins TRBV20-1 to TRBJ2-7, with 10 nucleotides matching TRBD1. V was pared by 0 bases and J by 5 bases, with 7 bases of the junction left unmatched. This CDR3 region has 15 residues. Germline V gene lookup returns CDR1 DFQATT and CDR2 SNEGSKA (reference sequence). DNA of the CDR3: TGCAGTGCTAGAGATCCGGGACAGGGGTCGGACGAGCAGTACTTC. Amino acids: CSARDPGQGSDEQYF.